The 11 T cell receptor beta chains given below trace back to one sample, sequenced in a study of OX40 agonist ivuxolimab in advanced cancers. This table comes from immunoSEQ multiplex PCR, and its TCRdb copy is limited to in-frame clones, with some not included. Among around 53,000 clones listed, over 90% were seen once. This sample comprised CD4+ or CD8+ T cells sorted from blood, obtained in a trial of the OX40 agonist ivuxolimab. These receptors originate from an adult with an advanced solid tumor such as melanoma, head and neck, liver or kidney cancer.

The DNA for the CDR3 is TGTGCCAGCAGTAGAGGGGGAGATACGCAGTATTTT. Protein: CASSRGGDTQYF. The chain combines TRBV27 with TRBJ2-3, with a weak D call TRBD1 (6 bases). There are 12 residues in the CDR3. Per germline, CDR1 MNHEY and CDR2 SMNVEV (reference sequence). Deletions cut 5 bases from V and 5 bases from J, with 8 bases between.

The chain uses TRBV28 and TRBJ1-2; the match to TRBD1 covers 8 bases. The length of the CDR3 is 13 residues. J was trimmed by 9 bases and V by 6 bases; bases with no gene match: 9. The V gene's germline CDR1 is MDHEN and CDR2 SYDVKM. CDR3 DNA sequence: TGTGCCAGCAGGGGGACAGGTCTAATAAGCTACACCTTC. It is translated as CASRGTGLISYTF.

This clone has a handful of counts. The gene calls are TRBV2 and TRBJ1-5, with D maybe TRBD1 (5 bases). The CDR3 extends over 15 amino acids. V lost 4 bases and J lost 4, with 14 bases in between. Germline-derived CDR1 and CDR2 are SNHLY and FYNNEI. This CDR3 reads CASSAGTIGNQPQHF. The CDR3 DNA is TGTGCCAGCAGTGCTGGGACGATAGGAAATCAGCCCCAGCATTTT.

The rearrangement uses TRBV27 and TRBJ2-7; D remains unclear. Germline V gene sequence: CDR1 MNHEY, CDR2 SMNVEV (reference sequence). The CDR3 has 11 residues. V was shortened by 5 bases and J by 6 bases, with 8 bases between the two germline ends. CDR3 in amino acids: CASSPGSEQYF. The CDR3 nucleotides are TGTGCCAGCAGTCCGGGCTCCGAGCAGTACTTC.

The V call is TRBV9, the J call TRBJ1-4; no clear D gene. This CDR3 has 15 residues. Trimming left V 3 bases short and J 7 bases short, with 16 bases between. Germline V gene sequence: CDR1 SGDLS, CDR2 YYNGEE. DNA of the CDR3: TGTGCCAGCAGCGGGAAAACGGGGTTCGTTGAAAAACTGTTTTTT. Amino acids: CASSGKTGFVEKLFF.

A few counts support this clone. V and J are TRBV29-1 and TRBJ1-1; 7 nucleotides match TRBD1. CDR3 size: 14 residues. V lost 3 bases to trimming and J lost 5 bases; unmatched junction nucleotides: 9. The germline V gene encodes CDR1 SQVTM and CDR2 ANQGSEA. The CDR3 coding sequence is TGCAGCGTTGATAAGACAGGGACCGGGACTGAAGCTTTCTTT. This sequence encodes CSVDKTGTGTEAFF.

The chain employs TRBV7-8 and TRBJ2-7, with D perhaps matching TRBD1 (6 bases). Per the germline V gene, CDR1 is SGHVS and CDR2 is FQNEAQ. This CDR3 has 14 amino acids. The V and J ends lost 6 bases and 4 bases respectively, with 16 bases between them. CDR3 nucleotides: TGTGCCAGCAGTTGGGGGCAGGAATGGTACGAGCAGTACTTC. It is translated as CASSWGQEWYEQYF.

The chain combines TRBV28 with TRBJ1-2; D is unclear. The CDR3 extends over 15 amino acids. CDR1 is MDHEN and CDR2 is SYDVKM in the germline V gene. Trimming cost V 3 bases and J 5 bases, with 16 bases left between them. The CDR3: CASSLVESSAYGYTF. The CDR3 bases are TGTGCCAGCAGTTTGGTGGAGAGCTCCGCTTATGGCTACACCTTC.

In DNA form, the CDR3 reads TGTGCCAGCAGCACCGGTCCCACTGAAGCTTTCTTT. Translation gives CASSTGPTEAFF. V gene TRBV7-9 combines with J gene TRBJ1-1; unclear D gene. The germline gives CDR1 SEHNR, CDR2 FQNEAQ (reference sequence). Trimming cost V 5 bases and J 4 bases, with 8 bases left between them. The CDR3 extends over 12 amino acids.

This chain links TRBV5-1 with TRBJ2-1, with D unresolved. Germline V gives CDR1 SGHRS, CDR2 YFSETQ. V was clipped by 0 bases and J by 8 bases, with 9 bases between them. The CDR3 is 13 residues long. CDR3 protein: CASSLDRSHEQFF. The CDR3, as DNA: TGCGCCAGCAGCTTGGATCGCAGTCATGAGCAGTTCTTC. Complete variable domain (other parts from reference TRBV5-1 and TRBJ2-1): KAGVTQTPRYLIKTRGQQVTLSCSPISGHRSVSWYQQTPGQGLQFLFEYFSETQRNKGNFPGRFSGRQFSNSRSEMNVSTLELGDSALYLCASSLDRSHEQFFGPGTRLTVL.

The chain is built from TRBV28 and TRBJ2-7; D perhaps matches TRBD1 (5 bases). V lost 3 bases, J lost 5 bases, and 17 bases lay in between. CDR3 length: 15 residues. Per the germline V gene, CDR1 is MDHEN and CDR2 is SYDVKM. The CDR3 region is CASSFVSGLNHEQYF. The CDR3 DNA reads TGTGCCAGCAGTTTCGTGTCAGGGTTGAACCACGAGCAGTACTTC.